The next 9 T cell receptor beta chains were all read from a single sample in a study of read filtering for tumor transcriptome and immune sequencing. From about 0.4 ug of RNA, a library with molecular barcoded alpha/delta and beta/gamma adaptors was made. MiXCR, applied by TCRdb to the reads, yields one record per CDR3 protein. The repertoire holds roughly 41,000 distinct CDR3 sequences, with 12% to 15% as singletons. The sample comprised a population of CD138-negative cells sorted from bone marrow. These receptors were obtained from a donor at least 40 years old with multiple myeloma.

Of note for this clonotype: This could be a read error, since a much larger clone is one nucleotide away. CDR3 DNA: TGTGTCAGCATCCCGGGCGGGAACACTGAAGCTTTCTTT. It yields the protein CVSIPGGNTEAFF. The chain couples TRBV6-6 to TRBJ1-1, with D hard to call. CDR1 MNHNY and CDR2 SVGAGI come from the germline V gene (reference sequence). The length of the CDR3 is 13 residues.

This clonotype showed up many times. J is TRBJ1-1 and V is TRBV5-1, with a weak D call TRBD1 (5 bases). The CDR3 has 14 amino acids. The ends were cut back, 6 bases at V and 7 bases at J, with 19 bases in the middle. Germline lookup yields CDR1 SGHRS and CDR2 YFSETQ. CDR3 bases: TGCGCCAGCAAATGGGGGGGATCCAATGGTGAAGCTTTCTTT. Translating gives CASKWGGSNGEAFF.

This clonotype was detected ten times or more. V is TRBV7-8 and J is TRBJ1-1; D may be TRBD1 (6 bases). V was cut by 5 bases and J by 6 bases, with 13 bases left in between. The germline CDR1 and CDR2 sequences are SGHVS and FQNEAQ. The CDR3 contains 13 residues. CDR3 protein: CASSPPRQAEAFF. DNA of the CDR3: TGTGCCAGCAGCCCACCCCGACAGGCTGAAGCTTTCTTT.

This clonotype appeared many times. The rearrangement links TRBV20-1 to TRBJ2-7; the D call may be TRBD1 or TRBD2 (5 bases each). Trimming took off 6 bases at V and 0 bases at J, with 18 bases between the two ends. CDR3 size: 15 residues. From germline, CDR1 is DFQATT and CDR2 SNEGSKA (reference sequence). The CDR3 bases are TGCAGTGCCCTAATTTTCGGGACGGCCTCCTACGAGCAGTACTTC. This gives the protein CSALIFGTASYEQYF.

This clonotype has only a few counts. The rearrangement links TRBV20-1 to TRBJ2-7; D might be TRBD2 (6 bases). Germline-derived CDR1 and CDR2 are DFQATT and SNEGSKA (reference sequence). The CDR3 is 14 residues long. The V gene lost 0 bases and the J gene lost 5 bases, with 14 bases spanning the gap. The CDR3 DNA sequence: TGCAGTGCTAGAGATCTTTTGCGGGGAGACGAGCAGTACTTC. Its protein is CSARDLLRGDEQYF.

The sample holds many counts of this clonotype. The chain recombines TRBV15 with TRBJ2-7; TRBD1 is a possible D gene (5 bases). Germline CDR1 LNHNV, CDR2 YYDKDF (reference sequence). The CDR3 is made up of 13 amino acids. V was pared by 1 base and J by 6 bases, with 10 bases between. The CDR3 DNA follows: TGTGCCACCAGCAGAGCCTCAGGGCGCGAGCAGTACTTC. Translating gives CATSRASGREQYF.

This clonotype has at least ten counts. The chain carries TRBV6-2 or TRBV6-3 and TRBJ2-2; 8 nucleotides line up with TRBD1. This CDR3 has 15 residues. Germline CDR1 reads MNHEY; CDR2 reads SVGEGT. With V trimmed by 7 bases and J by 3 bases, 7 bases remained unmatched. CDR3 sequence: CASKIGQGDTGELFF. CDR3 sequence (DNA): TGTGCCAGCAAGATAGGACAGGGAGACACCGGGGAGCTGTTTTTT.

This clonotype was detected many times. This chain links TRBV28 with TRBJ2-7; D gene ambiguous. In germline, CDR1 is MDHEN, CDR2 SYDVKM. This CDR3 contains 14 residues. Trimming shortened V by 2 bases and J by 6 bases, and 14 bases separated the two germline ends. The CDR3 protein is CASSLPNERLEQYF. The DNA of the CDR3 is TGTGCCAGCAGTTTACCCAACGAACGCCTCGAGCAGTACTTC.

There are many counts of this clonotype. The chain couples TRBV5-6 to TRBJ2-1; D unresolved. V was trimmed by 3 bases and J by 9 bases, leaving 19 bases between them. The CDR3 loop spans 15 amino acids. The germline V gene encodes CDR1 SGHDT and CDR2 YYEEEE. This CDR3 reads CASSYGPSPRSEQFF. In DNA, the CDR3 is TGTGCCAGCAGCTACGGGCCATCACCCCGCAGTGAGCAGTTCTTC.